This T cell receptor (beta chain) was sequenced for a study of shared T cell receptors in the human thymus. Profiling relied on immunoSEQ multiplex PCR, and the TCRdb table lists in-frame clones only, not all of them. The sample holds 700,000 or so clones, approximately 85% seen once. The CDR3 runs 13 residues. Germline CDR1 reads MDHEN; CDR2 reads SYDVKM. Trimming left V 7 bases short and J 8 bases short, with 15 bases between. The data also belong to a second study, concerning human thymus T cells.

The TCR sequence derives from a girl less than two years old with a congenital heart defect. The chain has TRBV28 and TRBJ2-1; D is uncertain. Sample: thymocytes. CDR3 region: CASIPPLLDEQFF. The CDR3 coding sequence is TGTGCCAGCATTCCCCCTCTATTAGATGAGCAGTTCTTC.